These 18 T cell receptor beta chains were all obtained from the same sample, sequenced in a study of PD-1 blockade in classical Hodgkin lymphoma. Documented time point: newly diagnosed, previously untreated cHL patient sample. Clones were read by immunoSEQ multiplex PCR, and TCRdb kept only the in-frame ones, dropping some. Among roughly 70,000 clones listed, 85% to 95% were seen once. Material for sequencing was peripheral blood mononuclear cells (PBMCs). Source of these receptors: a human donor with classical Hodgkin lymphoma.

In DNA form, the CDR3 reads TGTGCCAGCAGACGTCAAGCGGGGGTATCCTACGAGCAGTACTTC. This gives the protein CASRRQAGVSYEQYF. The chain employs TRBV28 and TRBJ2-7; TRBD2 aligns across 8 bases. Germline CDR1 and CDR2: MDHEN and SYDVKM. The V gene end was trimmed by 6 bases and the J gene end by 1 base; junction bases not matched to a gene: 8. CDR3 length: 15 amino acids. Drawing the rest from reference TRBV28 and TRBJ2-7, the complete variable domain is DVKVTQSSRYLVKRTGEKVFLECVQDMDHENMFWYRQDPGLGLRLIYFSYDVKMKEKGDIPEGYSVSREKKERFSLILESASTNQTSMYLCASRRQAGVSYEQYFGPGTRLTVT.

The J gene is TRBJ1-2, the V gene TRBV25-1; a possible D gene is TRBD1 (6 bases). From germline, CDR1 is MGHDK and CDR2 SYGVNS. V lost 1 base and J 6 bases, leaving 12 bases between the germline ends. The CDR3 length is 14 residues. In DNA form, the CDR3 reads TGTGCCAGCAGTGAATTGTACAGGGAAGATGGCTACACCTTC. As protein: CASSELYREDGYTF.

The V and J genes are TRBV15 and TRBJ2-1; TRBD2 is a possible D gene (6 bases). CDR1 and CDR2 from the germline V gene are LNHNV and YYDKDF (reference sequence). This CDR3 contains 17 residues. V lost 0 bases and J lost 4, with 16 bases in between. The CDR3 coding sequence is TGTGCCACCAGCAGAGATGGGGCGGGGATCTCTTACAATGAGCAGTTCTTC. Amino acid sequence: CATSRDGAGISYNEQFF.

The rearrangement joins TRBV4-1 to TRBJ2-3; 9 bases are a match to TRBD2. V gave up 4 bases and J gave up 4 bases; unmatched junction bases: 3. Germline V gene sequence: CDR1 MGHRA, CDR2 YSYEKL. The CDR3 extends over 14 amino acids. The CDR3 DNA sequence: TGCGCCAGCAGCCCCGAGCGGGAGGCAGATACGCAGTATTTT. Translation: CASSPEREADTQYF.

The J gene is TRBJ1-4, the V gene TRBV10-3, with D maybe TRBD1 (5 bases). Trimming took 4 bases from V and 0 from J, leaving 15 bases between them. The CDR3 length is 17 residues. CDR1 is ENHRY and CDR2 is SYGVKD in the germline V gene. CDR3 in amino acids: CAISGGVEAATNEKLFF. CDR3 sequence (DNA): TGTGCCATCAGTGGGGGGGTAGAAGCCGCAACTAATGAAAAACTGTTTTTT.

The V and J genes are TRBV10-3 and TRBJ1-2; 8 positions agree with TRBD1. Germline assignment: CDR1 ENHRY and CDR2 SYGVKD. V gave up 5 bases and J gave up 3 bases; unmatched junction bases: 5. There are 14 residues in the CDR3. The CDR3 protein is CAISPGQVYYGYTF. The CDR3 DNA sequence: TGTGCCATCAGTCCGGGACAGGTTTACTATGGCTACACCTTC.

The chain couples TRBV15 to TRBJ2-1; TRBD2 might be the D (5 bases). The CDR3 length is 16 residues. The V gene lost 0 bases and the J gene lost 9 bases, with 18 bases spanning the gap. Per the germline V gene, CDR1 is LNHNV and CDR2 is YYDKDF (reference sequence). CDR3 nucleotide sequence: TGTGCCACCAGCAGAGATGGCACTAGACGGGAAATTGAGCAGTTCTTC. This gives the protein CATSRDGTRREIEQFF.

The chain has TRBV19 and TRBJ1-1, with 11 bases that match TRBD1. The trim removed 4 bases at V and 3 bases at J, leaving 10 bases unmatched. Germline CDR1 and CDR2: LNHDA and SQIVND (reference sequence). The CDR3 covers 17 residues. The CDR3 reads CASSTSGTGGLDTEAFF. The CDR3 coding sequence is TGTGCCAGTAGTACCTCCGGGACAGGGGGGCTGGACACTGAAGCTTTCTTT.

This clone was detected once. The chain links TRBV5-8 to TRBJ2-6; D remains unclear. CDR1 is SGHTS, CDR2 YDEGEE, per germline. V shed 7 bases and J shed 5 bases, with 22 bases lying between them. The length of the CDR3 is 17 residues. CDR3 in amino acids: CASGSHITQSRANVLTF. The DNA of the CDR3 is TGTGCCAGCGGTTCCCATATCACACAAAGTCGGGCCAACGTCCTGACTTTC. The full variable domain, completed using reference TRBV5-8 and TRBJ2-6, is EAGVTQSPTHLIKTRGQQATLRCSPISGHTSVYWYQQALGLGLQFLLWYDEGEERNRGNFPPRFSGRQFPNYSSELNVNALELEDSALYLCASGSHITQSRANVLTFGAGSRLTVL.

J is TRBJ2-1 and V is TRBV28; D possibly matches TRBD1 or TRBD2 (5 bases each). V was cut by 6 bases and J by 8 bases, with 20 bases left in between. This CDR3 contains 15 residues. Germline CDR1 is MDHEN and CDR2 is SYDVKM. The CDR3 DNA reads as TGTGCCAGCAGGCCCATCCGGGACGGGCAGCATGAGCAGTTCTTC. Translation: CASRPIRDGQHEQFF.

This clone appeared once. The J gene is TRBJ2-5, the V gene TRBV5-1; 14 bases are shared with TRBD2. V shed 5 bases, J shed 4 bases, and the junction held 13 bases outside the gene matches. Germline V gene data show CDR1 as SGHRS and CDR2 as YFSETQ. The CDR3 is 18 residues long. Here the CDR3 reads CASRSTGTSGGRGETQYF. The CDR3 DNA reads as TGCGCCAGCAGATCTACCGGGACTAGCGGGGGTCGGGGAGAGACCCAGTACTTC. The full variable domain, with the rest looked up from reference TRBV5-1 and TRBJ2-5, is KAGVTQTPRYLIKTRGQQVTLSCSPISGHRSVSWYQQTPGQGLQFLFEYFSETQRNKGNFPGRFSGRQFSNSRSEMNVSTLELGDSALYLCASRSTGTSGGRGETQYFGPGTRLLVL.

The chain employs TRBV29-1 and TRBJ2-5; either TRBD1 or TRBD2 may supply D (5 bases each). The germline CDR1 and CDR2 sequences are SQVTM and ANQGSEA. This CDR3 is 13 amino acids long. V was shortened by 7 bases and J by 5 bases, with 17 bases between the two germline ends. CDR3: CSAVKWGTETQYF. CDR3 coding DNA: TGCAGCGCCGTGAAATGGGGGACGGAGACCCAGTACTTC.

The chain combines TRBV29-1 with TRBJ2-3; 7 bases match TRBD1. The CDR3 totals 15 residues. The germline V gene encodes CDR1 SQVTM and CDR2 ANQGSEA. After removal of 6 bases from V and 0 bases from J, the junction contained 9 bases not matched to a gene. The DNA of the CDR3 is TGCAGCGTAGCTAAGGGGGCTGTTAGCACAGATACGCAGTATTTT. It specifies CSVAKGAVSTDTQYF.

V and J are TRBV7-8 and TRBJ2-1; 11 bases fit TRBD2. CDR1 and CDR2 from the germline V gene are SGHVS and FQNEAQ. The V segment lost 5 bases and the J segment 7 bases; nucleotides outside the gene matches: 10. The CDR3 totals 16 residues. The CDR3 nucleotides read TGTGCCAGCAGCCGACTCCCGGGACTAGCGGATAATGAGCAGTTCTTC. It specifies CASSRLPGLADNEQFF.

This rearrangement joins TRBV28 to TRBJ2-3; D remains ambiguous. Between the trimmed V and J ends, which lost 1 base and 2 bases, there was a span of 7 bases. The germline CDR1 and CDR2 sequences are MDHEN and SYDVKM. The CDR3 runs 14 residues. The CDR3 nucleotides are TGTGCCAGCAGTTTATCTATGAACACAGATACGCAGTATTTT. Its translation is CASSLSMNTDTQYF.

This chain uses TRBV25-1 with TRBJ2-7, with D hard to call. V gave up 3 bases and J gave up 4 bases, with 7 bases separating them. This CDR3 contains 12 residues. Germline V gives CDR1 MGHDK, CDR2 SYGVNS. Here the CDR3 DNA reads TGTGCCAGCAGTGAGTCTAAATACGAGCAGTACTTC. The encoded protein is CASSESKYEQYF.

V usage is TRBV28 and J usage is TRBJ2-7; 7 nucleotides match TRBD1. Germline CDR1 and CDR2: MDHEN and SYDVKM. V dropped 5 bases and J dropped 5; count of bases not matched to a gene: 6. This CDR3 contains 13 residues. CDR3 nucleotides: TGTGCCAGCAGTCTCGACAGGGCCCACGAGCAGTACTTC. Amino acid sequence: CASSLDRAHEQYF.

This CDR3 is CASSYRDRTGPTEAFF. The CDR3 region has the DNA TGTGCCAGCAGTTACAGGGATAGGACAGGGCCCACTGAAGCTTTCTTT. This sequence joins TRBV6-6 and TRBJ1-1, with 8 bases that match TRBD1. V lost 2 bases, J lost 4 bases, and 9 bases stayed unmatched. Germline-derived CDR1 and CDR2 are MNHNY and SVGAGI (reference sequence). This CDR3 has 16 residues.